In this sample, the clone carrying this T cell receptor (beta chain) turned up once. The antigen is not known. These data originate in a study of shared clonotypes between healthy human individuals. Looking at the study overall: CD4 naive and memory got three plates each, CD8 naive two, CD8 memory one.

Study-level points and caveats: Sharing of clonotypes among donors was expected to vary with sequencing depth. Only blood samples were collected, and tissue repertoires likely differ.

As defined, naive CD8 cells were CD45RO-negative and positively selected for CCR7, with terminally differentiated effector memory CD45RA+ cells excluded. Original processing notes: ImmunoSEQ output lacked quality scores and full-length reads, limiting matched filtering. Some clones are missing from TCRdb's copy, which holds only in-frame ones; the method was immunoSEQ multiplex PCR. The DNA was the basis for D and trimming; V, J and clone size are from that table. The sample lists roughly 650,000 clones; around 96% were seen once. The V gene's germline CDR1 is MNHEY and CDR2 SVGAGI. The V and J ends lost 4 bases and 3 bases respectively, with 3 bases between them. CDR3 size: 12 residues.

The clonotype was recovered from a woman in her 30s in good health. This chain links TRBV6-5 with TRBJ2-2; D gene ambiguous. The sample comprised naive CD8+ T cells sorted from blood. CDR3 DNA: TGTGCCAGCAGTTTATACACCGGGGAGCTGTTTTTT. Protein: CASSLYTGELFF.